One sample yielded the 7 T cell receptor beta chains listed below, sequenced in a study of technical replicates of blood from a few donors. TCRdb keeps only in-frame clones here, not all; method: immunoSEQ multiplex PCR. The data hold almost 70,000 clones, with approximately 89% observed a single time. Sequenced: PBMCs. Receptors were obtained from a human donor in good health. Some clones in this sample may be carry-over from other donors' samples.

In DNA form, the CDR3 reads TGTGCCACCAGCAGAGATCTGGACAGGAACTACGAGCAGTACTTC. It specifies CATSRDLDRNYEQYF. The chain recombines TRBV15 with TRBJ2-7, with 7 bases identical to TRBD1. CDR1 LNHNV and CDR2 YYDKDF come from the germline V gene (reference sequence). Trimming cost V 0 bases and J 3 bases; bases outside gene matches: 5. CDR3 length: 15 residues. Supplemented by reference TRBV15 and TRBJ2-7, the full variable domain reads DAMVIQNPRYQVTQFGKPVTLSCSQTLNHNVMYWYQQKSSQAPKLLFHYYDKDFNNEADTPDNFQSRRPNTSFCFLDIRSPGLGDTAMYLCATSRDLDRNYEQYFGPGTRLTVT.

The chain links TRBV18 to TRBJ2-5; the match to TRBD1 covers 8 bases. Trimming took 6 bases from V and 5 from J; bases not matched to a gene: 11. Germline lookup yields CDR1 KGHSH and CDR2 LQKENI. The CDR3 loop spans 15 amino acids. The CDR3 DNA follows: TGTGCCAGCTCCCAGCAGGGGGCAGGATGGGAGACCCAGTACTTC. Encoded protein: CASSQQGAGWETQYF.

V and J are TRBV11-2 and TRBJ2-7; 7 bases align to TRBD1. The CDR3 totals 15 residues. CDR1 is SGHAT and CDR2 is FQNNGV in the germline V gene. The trim removed 6 bases at V and 4 bases at J, leaving 12 bases unmatched. CDR3: CASRSTGVRSYEQYF. CDR3 DNA: TGTGCCAGCAGGTCAACAGGGGTTCGTTCTTACGAGCAGTACTTC.

The table lists this clone with a count of one. This sequence joins TRBV4-1 and TRBJ2-7, with a tentative D call TRBD2 (6 bases). V lost 1 base, J lost 2 bases, and 9 bases lay in between. The CDR3 is 14 residues long. Germline V CDR1 and CDR2: MGHRA, YSYEKL. The CDR3: CASSQAGVTYEQYF. The CDR3 DNA follows: TGCGCCAGCAGCCAAGCGGGAGTGACCTACGAGCAGTACTTC.

V usage is TRBV7-9 and J usage is TRBJ1-2; D not certain. V dropped 5 bases and J dropped 0 bases, with 10 bases sitting between them. The germline CDR1 and CDR2 sequences are SEHNR and FQNEAQ (reference sequence). The CDR3 totals 14 residues. CDR3 nucleotides: TGTGCCAGCAGCAAACAGATGGCTAACTATGGCTACACCTTC. Its translation: CASSKQMANYGYTF.

Written as DNA, the CDR3 is TGCGCCAGCAGTGACCGGGGCGGAGGGAGGGGGACCGGGGAGCTGTTTTTT. Translation gives CASSDRGGGRGTGELFF. The genes are TRBV10-2 and TRBJ2-2; possibly TRBD2 for D (7 bases). The CDR3 sequence is 17 residues long. V shed 3 bases and J shed 5 bases, with 19 bases lying between them. Germline V CDR1 and CDR2: WSHSY, SAAADI.

The chain carries TRBV2 and TRBJ1-3; 7 bases match TRBD1. Looked up from germline, CDR1 is SNHLY and CDR2 is FYNNEI. The CDR3 is 15 amino acids. Losses at the gene ends were 2 bases for V and 0 bases for J; bases not matched to a gene: 1. CDR3 sequence reads: CASSENRGSGNTIYF. CDR3 DNA sequence: TGTGCCAGCAGTGAAAACAGGGGCTCTGGAAACACCATATATTTT.